This T cell receptor (beta chain) was captured in a study of T cell changes during pregnancy in multiple sclerosis. Profiled with immunoSEQ multiplex PCR; TCRdb holds only in-frame clones, not every one. The sample has about 40,000 clones, about 85% seen once. CDR3 length equals 19 residues. Trimming left V 5 bases short and J 0 bases short, with 23 bases between. Germline V lookup: CDR1 SGHNT, CDR2 YENEEA. The sequenced sample was CD4+ T cells from peripheral blood mononuclear cells, obtained after pregnancy. This chain joins TRBV11-3 and TRBJ1-5, with D perhaps matching TRBD1 (6 bases). The TCR comes from a female donor with multiple sclerosis, enrolled in a pregnancy study. CDR3 residues: CASSPYPLPDRHSNQPQHF. CDR3 DNA: TGTGCCAGCAGCCCCTACCCCCTCCCCGACAGGCATAGCAATCAGCCCCAGCATTTT.